The sequence of this T cell receptor (beta chain) was determined in a study of cytomegalovirus exposure and HLA in healthy donors. Study-level points and caveats: Cytomegalovirus association was assigned to 170 or so TCR beta chains.

The V gene end was trimmed by 6 bases and the J gene end by 4 bases; junction bases not matched to a gene: 10. This CDR3 region has 15 residues. CDR1 is MDHEN, CDR2 SYDVKM, per germline. A note on this clone: Its cognate antigen is unknown.

With 60 Vbeta and 13 Jbeta primers, the PCR was carried out. The protocol was immunoSEQ multiplex PCR, while the TCRdb copy is restricted to in-frame clones and leaves out a portion. Here the sample spans about 140,000 clones, 76% being singletons. Sequencing was performed on PBMCs. This TCR derives from a woman in her forties in good health and CMV-seronegative. V is TRBV28 and J is TRBJ1-1; 8 bases line up with TRBD1. The CDR3 bases are TGTGCCAGCAGCCTTACAGGGGGGCCGGGCACTGAAGCTTTCTTT. Protein product: CASSLTGGPGTEAFF.